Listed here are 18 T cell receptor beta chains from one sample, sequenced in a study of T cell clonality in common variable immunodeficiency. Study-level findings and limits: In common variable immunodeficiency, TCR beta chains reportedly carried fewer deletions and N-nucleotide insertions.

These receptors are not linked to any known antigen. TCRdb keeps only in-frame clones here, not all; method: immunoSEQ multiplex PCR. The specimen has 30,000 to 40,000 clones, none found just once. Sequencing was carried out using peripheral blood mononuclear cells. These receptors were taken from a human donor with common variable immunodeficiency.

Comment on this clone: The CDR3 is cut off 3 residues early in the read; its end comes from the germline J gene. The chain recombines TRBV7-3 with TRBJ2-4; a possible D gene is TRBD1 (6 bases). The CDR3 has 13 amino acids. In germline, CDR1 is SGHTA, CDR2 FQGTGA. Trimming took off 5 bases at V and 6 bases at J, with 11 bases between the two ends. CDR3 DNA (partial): TGTGCCAGCAGCGTAGGACAGAGAAACATT. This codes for CASSVGQRNI. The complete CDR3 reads CASSVGQRNIQYF. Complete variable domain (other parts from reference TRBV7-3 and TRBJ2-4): GAGVSQTPSNKVTEKGKYVELRCDPISGHTALYWYRQSLGQGPEFLIYFQGTGAADDSGLPNDRFFAVRPEGSVSTLKIQRTERGDSAVYLCASSVGQRNIQYFGAGTRLSVL.

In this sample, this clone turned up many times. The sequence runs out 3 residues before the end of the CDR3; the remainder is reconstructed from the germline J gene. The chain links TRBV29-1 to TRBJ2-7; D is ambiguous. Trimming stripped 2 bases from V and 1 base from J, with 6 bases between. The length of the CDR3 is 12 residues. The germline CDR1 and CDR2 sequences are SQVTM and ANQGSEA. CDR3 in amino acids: CSVEIRSYEQYF. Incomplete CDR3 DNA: TGCAGCGTTGAAATCAGATCCTACGAG.

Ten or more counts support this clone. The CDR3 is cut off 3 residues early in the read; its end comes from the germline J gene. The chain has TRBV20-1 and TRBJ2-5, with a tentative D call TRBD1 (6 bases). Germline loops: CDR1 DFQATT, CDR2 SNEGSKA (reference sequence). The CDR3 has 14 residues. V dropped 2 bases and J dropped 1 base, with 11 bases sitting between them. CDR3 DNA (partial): TGCAGTGCTAGATCGAACAGGGTCCAAGAGACC. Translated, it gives CSARSNRVQET. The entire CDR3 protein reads CSARSNRVQETQYF.

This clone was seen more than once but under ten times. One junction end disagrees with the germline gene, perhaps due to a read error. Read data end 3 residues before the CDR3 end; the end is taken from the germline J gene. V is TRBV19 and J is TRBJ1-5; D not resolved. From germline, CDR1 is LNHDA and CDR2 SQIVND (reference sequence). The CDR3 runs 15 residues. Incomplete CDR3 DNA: TGTGCCAGTAGTATAGATCTGGCAGTCAATAAGCCC. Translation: CASSIDLAVNKP. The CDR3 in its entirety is CASSIDLAVNKPQHF.

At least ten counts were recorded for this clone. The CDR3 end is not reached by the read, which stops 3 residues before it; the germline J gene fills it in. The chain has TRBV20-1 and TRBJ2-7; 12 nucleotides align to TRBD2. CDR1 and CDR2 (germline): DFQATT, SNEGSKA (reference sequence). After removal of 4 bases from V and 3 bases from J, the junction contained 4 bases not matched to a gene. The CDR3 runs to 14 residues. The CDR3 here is CSAKKTSGSYEQYF. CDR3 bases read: TGCAGTGCTAAAAAGACTAGCGGGAGCTACGAG.

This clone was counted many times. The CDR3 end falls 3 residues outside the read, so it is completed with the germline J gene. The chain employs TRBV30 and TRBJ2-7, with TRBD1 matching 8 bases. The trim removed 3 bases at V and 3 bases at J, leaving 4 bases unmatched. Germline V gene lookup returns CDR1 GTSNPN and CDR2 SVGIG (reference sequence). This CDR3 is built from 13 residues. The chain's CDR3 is CAWSDDRGYEQYF. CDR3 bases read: TGTGCCTGGAGCGACGACAGGGGCTACGAG.

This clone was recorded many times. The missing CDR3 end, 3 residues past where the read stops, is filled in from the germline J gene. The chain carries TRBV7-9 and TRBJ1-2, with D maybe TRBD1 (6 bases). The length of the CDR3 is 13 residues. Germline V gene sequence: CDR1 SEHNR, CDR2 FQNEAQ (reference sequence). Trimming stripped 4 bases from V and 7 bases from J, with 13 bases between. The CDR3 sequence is CASSWYRASGYTF. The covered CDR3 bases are TGTGCCAGCAGCTGGTACAGGGCTAGTGGC.

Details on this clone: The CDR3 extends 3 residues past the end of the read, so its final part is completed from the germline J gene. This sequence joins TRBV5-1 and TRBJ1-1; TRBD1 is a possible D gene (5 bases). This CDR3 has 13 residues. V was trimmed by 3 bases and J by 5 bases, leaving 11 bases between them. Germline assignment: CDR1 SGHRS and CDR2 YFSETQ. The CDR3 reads CASSWQGKTEAFF. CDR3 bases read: TGCGCCAGCAGCTGGCAGGGAAAAACTGAA.

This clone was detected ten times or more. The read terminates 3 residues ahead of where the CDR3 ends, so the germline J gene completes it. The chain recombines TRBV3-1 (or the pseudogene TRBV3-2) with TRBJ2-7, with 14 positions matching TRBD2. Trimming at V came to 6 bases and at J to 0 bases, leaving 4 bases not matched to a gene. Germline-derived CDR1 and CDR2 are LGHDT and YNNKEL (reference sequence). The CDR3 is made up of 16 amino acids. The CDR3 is CASRTGTSGSSYEQYF. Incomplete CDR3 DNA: TGTGCCAGCAGGACCGGGACTAGCGGGAGCTCCTACGAG.

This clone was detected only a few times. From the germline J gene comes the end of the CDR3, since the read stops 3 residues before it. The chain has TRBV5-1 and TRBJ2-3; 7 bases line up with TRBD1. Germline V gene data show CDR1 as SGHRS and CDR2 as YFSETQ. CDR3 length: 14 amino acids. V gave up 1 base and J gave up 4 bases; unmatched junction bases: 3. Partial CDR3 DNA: TGCGCCAGCAGCTTGTCTACAGGGGCAGATACG. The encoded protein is CASSLSTGADT. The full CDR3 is CASSLSTGADTQYF. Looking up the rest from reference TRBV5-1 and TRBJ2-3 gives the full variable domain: KAGVTQTPRYLIKTRGQQVTLSCSPISGHRSVSWYQQTPGQGLQFLFEYFSETQRNKGNFPGRFSGRQFSNSRSEMNVSTLELGDSALYLCASSLSTGADTQYFGPGTRLTVL.

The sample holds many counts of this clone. CDR3 sequence: CASMRAGSSKGYTF. The sequenced part of the CDR3 DNA is TGTGCCAGTATGCGAGCGGGGTCCTCTAAGGGC. The chain combines TRBV19 with TRBJ1-2; D not resolved. The sequence runs out 3 residues before the end of the CDR3; the remainder is reconstructed from the germline J gene. From germline, CDR1 is LNHDA and CDR2 SQIVND (reference sequence). CDR3 length: 14 residues.

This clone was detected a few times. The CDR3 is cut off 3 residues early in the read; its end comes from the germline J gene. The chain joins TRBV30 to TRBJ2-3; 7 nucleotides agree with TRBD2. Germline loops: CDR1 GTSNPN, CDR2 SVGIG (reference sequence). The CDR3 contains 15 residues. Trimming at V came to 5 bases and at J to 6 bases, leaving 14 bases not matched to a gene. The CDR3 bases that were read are TGTGCCTGGGGATTGTGGGAGGGCCCGGGGGATACG. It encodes CAWGLWEGPGDT. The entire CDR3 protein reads CAWGLWEGPGDTQYF.

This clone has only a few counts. This chain's CDR3 is CASSGLAARRWSNEQFF. The CDR3 bases that were read are TGTGCCAGTAGTGGACTAGCGGCTCGCAGGTGGAGCAATGAG. This sequence joins TRBV19 and TRBJ2-1; TRBD2 aligns across 10 bases. Coverage ceases 3 residues before the CDR3 finishes, and the germline J gene fills in the end. Per germline, CDR1 LNHDA and CDR2 SQIVND (reference sequence). The CDR3 covers 17 residues. V lost 5 bases, J lost 6 bases, and 13 bases stayed unmatched.

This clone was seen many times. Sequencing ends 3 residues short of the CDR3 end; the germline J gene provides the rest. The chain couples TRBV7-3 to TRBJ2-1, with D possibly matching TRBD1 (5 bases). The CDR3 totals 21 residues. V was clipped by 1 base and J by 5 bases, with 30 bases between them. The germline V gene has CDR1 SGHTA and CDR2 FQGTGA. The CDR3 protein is CASSLNRAVPGKGRIHNEQFF. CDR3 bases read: TGTGCCAGCAGCTTAAATCGGGCAGTCCCCGGCAAGGGGCGCATCCACAATGAG.

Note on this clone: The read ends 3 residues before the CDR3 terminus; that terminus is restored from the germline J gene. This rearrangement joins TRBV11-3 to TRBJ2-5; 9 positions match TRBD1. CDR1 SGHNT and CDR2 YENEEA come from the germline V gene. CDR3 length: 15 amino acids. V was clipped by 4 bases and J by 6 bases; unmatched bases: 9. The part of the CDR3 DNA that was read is TGTGCCAGCAGCTACGGACAGGGGAGTATGCAGACC. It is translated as CASSYGQGSMQT. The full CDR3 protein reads CASSYGQGSMQTQYF.

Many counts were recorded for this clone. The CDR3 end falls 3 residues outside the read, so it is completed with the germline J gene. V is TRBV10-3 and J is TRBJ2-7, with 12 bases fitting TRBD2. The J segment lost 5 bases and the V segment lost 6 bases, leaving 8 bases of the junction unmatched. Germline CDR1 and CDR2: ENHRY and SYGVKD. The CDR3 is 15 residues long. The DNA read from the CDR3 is TGTGCCATCAGGATCCCTAGCGGGAGGGCCGACGAG. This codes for CAIRIPSGRADE. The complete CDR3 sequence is CAIRIPSGRADEQYF.

CDR3 DNA, as far as it was read: TGCAGTGCTAGCGAAGCGGCTAGCGGGAACTACGAG. It translates to CSASEAASGNYE. The whole CDR3 is CSASEAASGNYEQYF. J is TRBJ2-7 and V is TRBV20-1; 9 positions agree with TRBD2. Read data end 3 residues before the CDR3 end; the end is taken from the germline J gene. Losses at the gene ends were 3 bases for V and 3 bases for J; bases not matched to a gene: 9. CDR1 and CDR2 (germline): DFQATT, SNEGSKA (reference sequence). This CDR3 region has 15 residues.

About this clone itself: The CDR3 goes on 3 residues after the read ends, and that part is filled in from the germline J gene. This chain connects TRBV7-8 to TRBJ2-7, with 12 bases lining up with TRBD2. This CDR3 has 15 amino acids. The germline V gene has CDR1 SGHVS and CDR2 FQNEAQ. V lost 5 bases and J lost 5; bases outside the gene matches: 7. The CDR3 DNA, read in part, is TGTGCCAGCAGCCCCCCAGGACTAGCGGGGAACGAG. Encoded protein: CASSPPGLAGNE. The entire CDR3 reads CASSPPGLAGNEQYF.